This T cell receptor beta chain stems from a study of OX40 agonist ivuxolimab in advanced cancers. Here immunoSEQ multiplex PCR was the method, and the copy in TCRdb shows in-frame clones only, minus some. The data contain roughly 73,000 clones, roughly 80% of them singletons. Trimming took 2 bases from V and 7 from J, leaving 12 bases between them. Germline CDR1 and CDR2: MNHNY and SVGAGI (reference sequence). The CDR3 spans 14 residues. V gene TRBV6-6 combines with J gene TRBJ1-5; possibly TRBD1 for D (6 bases). The specimen comprised CD4+ or CD8+ T cells sorted from blood, sampled in a trial of the OX40 agonist ivuxolimab. The clonotype was recovered from an adult with an advanced solid tumor such as melanoma, head and neck, liver or kidney cancer. The CDR3 protein is CASSYPGEEQPQHF. The CDR3 DNA follows: TGTGCCAGCAGTTACCCAGGGGAGGAGCAGCCCCAGCATTTT.